These 26 T cell receptor beta chains originate from one sample sequenced in a study of shared clonotypes between healthy human individuals (dated by TCRdb to about 2020). Library construction relied on the immunoSEQ multiplex PCR assay. This immuneACCESS table, as held by TCRdb, lists in-frame sequences with V and J called but not all clones. Of the missing ones, under half trace to an unresolved V gene in checked studies; the others have no known cause. The sample table contains 2 million or so clones; only one count was recorded for just under 95% of them. The ten biggest clones cover 0.85% to 1.2% of the sample. CD8 naive samples were obtained by positive selection for CCR7 among CD45RO-negative cells, yielding a CD45RA+CCR7+ population from which TemRA cells were excluded. Input material: naive CD8+ T cells sorted from blood. This specimen's cell subset or site label, per the study, means: CD45RA+CCR7+. The receptors come from a man aged 18 to 29 in good health.

This chain connects TRBV2 to TRBJ2-7; possibly TRBD2 for D (5 bases). Trimming took off 5 bases at V and 7 bases at J, with 21 bases between the two ends. CDR1 and CDR2 (germline): SNHLY, FYNNEI. The CDR3 loop spans 15 amino acids. CDR3 sequence (DNA): TGTGCCAGCAGTACAACTTCCGGGCCCCGAGGGGAGCAGTACTTC. Its protein product is CASSTTSGPRGEQYF.

The chain uses TRBV5-6 and TRBJ2-3; the match to TRBD2 covers 8 bases. The V and J ends lost 0 bases and 2 bases, in that order; junction bases with no gene match: 8. CDR1 SGHDT and CDR2 YYEEEE come from the germline V gene. The CDR3 consists of 17 residues. The CDR3 DNA reads as TGTGCCAGCAGCTTGGCCCTCAGCGGGAGCTTCACAGATACGCAGTATTTT. Its translation is CASSLALSGSFTDTQYF.

V is TRBV7-8 and J is TRBJ1-1; D possibly corresponds to TRBD1 (6 bases). The length of the CDR3 is 13 residues. Germline lookup yields CDR1 SGHVS and CDR2 FQNEAQ. V lost 4 bases to trimming and J lost 3 bases, with 9 bases between them. CDR3 bases: TGTGCCAGCAGCTCAAGGGGGTACACTGAAGCTTTCTTT. Protein: CASSSRGYTEAFF.

The rearrangement joins TRBV2 to TRBJ1-1; TRBD1 might be the D (6 bases). The germline CDR1 and CDR2 sequences are SNHLY and FYNNEI. V was shortened by 8 bases and J by 3 bases, with 22 bases between the two germline ends. The length of the CDR3 is 16 residues. CDR3: CASGTTQGPMDTEAFF. The CDR3 DNA sequence: TGTGCCAGCGGAACCACACAGGGCCCCATGGACACTGAAGCTTTCTTT.

This chain joins TRBV19 and TRBJ1-2; TRBD1 agrees at 9 bases. Germline values: CDR1 LNHDA, CDR2 SQIVND (reference sequence). This CDR3 is built from 15 residues. J was trimmed by 4 bases and V by 2 bases; bases with no gene match: 5. The CDR3 DNA reads as TGTGCCAGTAGTATATCCGGACAGGGGCTCTATGGCTACACCTTC. Translating gives CASSISGQGLYGYTF. Combining the CDR3 with reference TRBV19 and TRBJ1-2 gives the whole variable domain DGGITQSPKYLFRKEGQNVTLSCEQNLNHDAMYWYRQDPGQGLRLIYYSQIVNDFQKGDIAEGYSVSREKKESFPLTVTSAQKNPTAFYLCASSISGQGLYGYTFGSGTRLTVV.

The chain joins TRBV6-5 to TRBJ1-6, with TRBD1 as a possible D gene (5 bases). V dropped 0 bases and J dropped 0 bases, with 6 bases sitting between them. The CDR3 spans 16 residues. Germline V lookup: CDR1 MNHEY, CDR2 SVGAGI. The CDR3 DNA follows: TGTGCCAGCAGTTACTCGACAGCCTCCTATAATTCACCCCTCCACTTT. This translates into CASSYSTASYNSPLHF.

The gene calls are TRBV7-9 and TRBJ2-3; no clear D gene. Germline values: CDR1 SEHNR, CDR2 FQNEAQ (reference sequence). Trimming pared 4 bases from V and 4 bases from J, leaving 18 bases between. The CDR3 length is 16 residues. The CDR3 is CASSSPLAFPSDTQYF. CDR3 DNA: TGTGCCAGCAGCTCCCCTTTAGCATTTCCTTCAGATACGCAGTATTTT.

V gene TRBV2 combines with J gene TRBJ1-5; D is ambiguous. Germline CDR1 is SNHLY and CDR2 is FYNNEI. Trimming took 9 bases from V and 3 from J, leaving 12 bases between them. This CDR3 is 13 amino acids long. This CDR3 reads CARSRVVNQPQHF. CDR3 sequence (DNA): TGTGCCAGAAGTCGGGTCGTCAATCAGCCCCAGCATTTT. Together with reference TRBV2 and TRBJ1-5, the CDR3 gives the full variable domain: EPEVTQTPSHQVTQMGQEVILRCVPISNHLYFYWYRQILGQKVEFLVSFYNNEISEKSEIFDDQFSVERPDGSNFTLKIRSTKLEDSAMYFCARSRVVNQPQHFGDGTRLSIL.

This chain connects TRBV9 to TRBJ2-3; TRBD1 might be the D (6 bases). V lost 3 bases and J 4 bases, leaving 9 bases between the germline ends. Germline CDR1 is SGDLS and CDR2 is YYNGEE. The CDR3 has 13 residues. The CDR3 protein is CASSEGVPDTQYF. Written as DNA, the CDR3 is TGTGCCAGCAGCGAGGGGGTTCCAGATACGCAGTATTTT.

The chain combines TRBV27 with TRBJ1-1, with TRBD1 identical over 9 bases. J gave up 1 base and V 6 bases, and 3 bases lay outside the gene matches. Germline V gives CDR1 MNHEY, CDR2 SMNVEV (reference sequence). The CDR3 length is 14 residues. The CDR3 is CASRPQGANTEAFF. In DNA, the CDR3 is TGTGCCAGCAGGCCACAGGGGGCGAACACTGAAGCTTTCTTT.

The chain combines TRBV5-4 with TRBJ2-2; D possibly matches TRBD1 or TRBD2 (5 bases each). The CDR3 runs to 16 residues. Germline assignment: CDR1 SGHNT and CDR2 YYREEE (reference sequence). Trimming shortened V by 5 bases and J by 5 bases, and 19 bases separated the two germline ends. CDR3 bases: TGTGCCAGCAGTTCTTGGGACGTCGGTGGGACCGGGGAGCTGTTTTTT. Protein product: CASSSWDVGGTGELFF.

This chain joins TRBV7-9 and TRBJ2-1; D unresolved. CDR3 size: 13 residues. Germline-derived CDR1 and CDR2 are SEHNR and FQNEAQ (reference sequence). Trimming took 6 bases from V and 9 from J, leaving 15 bases between them. Here the CDR3 reads CASRVDPPAEQFF. CDR3 nucleotides: TGTGCCAGCAGAGTCGACCCGCCGGCTGAGCAGTTCTTC.

Regarding this clone: In the same sample, other DNA sequences code for this CDR3. This sequence joins TRBV6-6 and TRBJ2-1, with no clear D. This CDR3 comprises 16 residues. V gave up 0 bases and J gave up 0 bases, with 9 bases separating them. In germline, CDR1 is MNHNY, CDR2 SVGAGI (reference sequence). The CDR3 DNA reads as TGTGCCAGCAGTTACTCGCTTGCGAGCTCCTACAATGAGCAGTTCTTC. It encodes CASSYSLASSYNEQFF.

The chain employs TRBV5-6 and TRBJ2-3, with D uncertain. This CDR3 comprises 13 residues. Germline-derived CDR1 and CDR2 are SGHDT and YYEEEE. With 3 bases removed from V and 6 bases from J, the gap between germline ends came to 11 bases. The chain's CDR3 is CASSSDGVDTQYF. The CDR3 nucleotides read TGTGCCAGCAGCTCGGACGGAGTGGATACGCAGTATTTT.

This chain links TRBV10-1 with TRBJ2-7, with TRBD1 matching over 8 bases. Germline assignment: CDR1 WNHNN and CDR2 SYGVQD (reference sequence). Trimming removed 5 bases from V and 5 bases from J; junction bases left unmatched: 11. The CDR3 spans 15 residues. DNA of the CDR3: TGCGCCAGCAGTCCGCCCGGGACAGGTCTCAACGAGCAGTACTTC. Encoded protein: CASSPPGTGLNEQYF.

The chain is built from TRBV9 and TRBJ2-1; unclear D gene. The ends were cut back, 0 bases at V and 3 bases at J, with 7 bases in the middle. The CDR3 is 14 amino acids. CDR1 and CDR2 (germline): SGDLS, YYNGEE. The CDR3 DNA follows: TGTGCCAGCAGCGTAGGATGGGACTACAATGAGCAGTTCTTC. It codes for CASSVGWDYNEQFF.

The rearrangement uses TRBV11-3 and TRBJ2-1, with D perhaps matching TRBD1 (6 bases). Germline CDR1 is SGHNT and CDR2 is YENEEA. Trimming shortened V by 4 bases and J by 8 bases, and 15 bases separated the two germline ends. CDR3 length equals 14 residues. CDR3 loop: CASSSVTGSDEQFF. CDR3 DNA sequence: TGTGCCAGCAGCTCTGTAACAGGGAGCGATGAGCAGTTCTTC.

The gene calls are TRBV7-9 and TRBJ1-2, with D uncertain. V lost 3 bases and J 4 bases, leaving 12 bases between the germline ends. This CDR3 comprises 14 residues. Germline loops: CDR1 SEHNR, CDR2 FQNEAQ (reference sequence). The CDR3 sequence is CASSFLGYGYGYTF. The CDR3 DNA sequence: TGTGCCAGCAGCTTTTTAGGGTACGGCTATGGCTACACCTTC.

V usage is TRBV9 and J usage is TRBJ2-7; D call uncertain. Trimming removed 2 bases from V and 2 bases from J, with 11 bases in between. CDR1 is SGDLS, CDR2 YYNGEE, per germline. CDR3 size: 14 residues. CDR3 DNA: TGTGCCAGCAGCGTGACACATTCGGCCTACGAGCAGTACTTC. Its protein is CASSVTHSAYEQYF.

The rearrangement links TRBV7-2 to TRBJ2-1, with D tentatively TRBD2 (6 bases). Trimming took off 4 bases at V and 7 bases at J, with 14 bases between the two ends. Looked up from germline, CDR1 is SGHTA and CDR2 is FQGNSA. The CDR3 runs to 14 residues. The CDR3 region has the DNA TGTGCCAGCAGCTCCGGACTGGGGGGAAATGAGCAGTTCTTC. This gives the protein CASSSGLGGNEQFF. Full variable domain (missing parts from reference TRBV7-2 and TRBJ2-1): GAGVSQSPSNKVTEKGKDVELRCDPISGHTALYWYRQSLGQGLEFLIYFQGNSAPDKSGLPSDRFSAERTGGSVSTLTIQRTQQEDSAVYLCASSSGLGGNEQFFGPGTRLTVL.

This chain links TRBV29-1 with TRBJ2-7; unclear D gene. Germline CDR1 and CDR2: SQVTM and ANQGSEA. This CDR3 region has 12 residues. The V end was cut by 5 bases, the J end by 2 bases, with 10 bases between. In DNA form, the CDR3 reads TGCAGCGTTACGGACCCAACCTACGAGCAGTACTTC. Translated: CSVTDPTYEQYF.

V and J are TRBV7-6 and TRBJ2-7, with D maybe TRBD1 (6 bases). The CDR3 runs 12 residues. CDR1 and CDR2 from the germline V gene are SGHVS and FNYEAQ. Trimming took off 5 bases at V and 7 bases at J, with 12 bases between the two ends. CDR3: CASSQSQGEQYF. The CDR3 bases are TGTGCCAGCAGCCAAAGTCAGGGGGAGCAGTACTTC.

This clone was seen repeatedly, ten times or more. The sample carries other DNA sequences with the same CDR3. The chain links TRBV11-2 to TRBJ2-7; 7 bases are a match to TRBD2. The CDR3 runs to 13 residues. J was trimmed by 4 bases and V by 3 bases; bases with no gene match: 3. CDR1 is SGHAT and CDR2 is FQNNGV in the germline V gene. CDR3 amino acids: CASSFGGSYEQYF. The DNA of the CDR3 is TGTGCCAGCAGCTTCGGGGGGAGTTACGAGCAGTACTTC.

V gene TRBV7-9 combines with J gene TRBJ1-5; D remains ambiguous. The CDR3 loop spans 16 amino acids. Trimming took off 4 bases at V and 2 bases at J, with 15 bases between the two ends. Germline CDR1 is SEHNR and CDR2 is FQNEAQ (reference sequence). The CDR3: CASSSPGWGGNQPQHF. As DNA, the CDR3 is TGTGCCAGCAGCTCCCCAGGATGGGGAGGCAATCAGCCCCAGCATTTT.

V and J are TRBV10-1 and TRBJ2-1; 7 nucleotides match TRBD1. The CDR3 extends over 11 amino acids. Unmatched junction bases numbered 2, after V lost 3 bases and J lost 12 bases. Germline V gene lookup returns CDR1 WNHNN and CDR2 SYGVQD (reference sequence). The CDR3 region is CASSDRDRQFF. The CDR3 nucleotides are TGCGCCAGCAGTGACCGGGACAGGCAGTTCTTC.

CDR3 in amino acids: CASSREAGPSYEQYF. CDR3 DNA: TGTGCCAGCAGCCGAGAAGCGGGACCTTCCTACGAGCAGTACTTC. The chain employs TRBV7-6 and TRBJ2-7, with 7 positions matching TRBD2. The CDR3 extends over 15 amino acids. Germline CDR1 SGHVS, CDR2 FNYEAQ. V was pared by 5 bases and J by 1 base, with 8 bases of the junction left unmatched.